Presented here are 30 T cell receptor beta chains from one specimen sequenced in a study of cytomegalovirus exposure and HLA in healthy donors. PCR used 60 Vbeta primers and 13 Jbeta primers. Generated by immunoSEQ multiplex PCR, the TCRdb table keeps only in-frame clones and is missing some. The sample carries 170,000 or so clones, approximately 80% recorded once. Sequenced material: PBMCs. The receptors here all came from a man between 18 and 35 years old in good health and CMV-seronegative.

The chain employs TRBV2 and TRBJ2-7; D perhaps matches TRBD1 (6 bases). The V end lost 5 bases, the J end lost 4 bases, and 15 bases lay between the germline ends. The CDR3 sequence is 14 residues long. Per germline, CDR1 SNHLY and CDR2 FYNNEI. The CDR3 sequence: CASSTSRGGYEQYF. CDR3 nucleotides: TGTGCCAGCAGTACGTCTCGAGGGGGTTACGAGCAGTACTTC.

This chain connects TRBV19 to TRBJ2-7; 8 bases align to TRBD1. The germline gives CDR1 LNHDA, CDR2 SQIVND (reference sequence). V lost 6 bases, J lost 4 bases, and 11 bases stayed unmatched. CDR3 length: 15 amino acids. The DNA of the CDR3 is TGTGCCAGTAGCTTCGGACAGGGCGCTTTTTACGAGCAGTACTTC. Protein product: CASSFGQGAFYEQYF.

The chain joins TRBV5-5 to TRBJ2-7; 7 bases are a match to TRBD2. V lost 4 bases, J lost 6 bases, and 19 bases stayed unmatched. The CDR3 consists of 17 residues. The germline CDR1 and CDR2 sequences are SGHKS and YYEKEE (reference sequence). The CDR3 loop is CASSNNLREDLGFEQYF. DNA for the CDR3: TGTGCCAGCAGCAATAACCTACGGGAGGATCTGGGGTTCGAGCAGTACTTC.

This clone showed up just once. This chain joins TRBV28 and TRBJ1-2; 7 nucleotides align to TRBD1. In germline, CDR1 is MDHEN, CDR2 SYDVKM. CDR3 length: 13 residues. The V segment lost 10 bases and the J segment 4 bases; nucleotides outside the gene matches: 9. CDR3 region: CATLDDRAYGYTF. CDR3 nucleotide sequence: TGTGCCACCTTGGACGACAGGGCCTATGGCTACACCTTC.

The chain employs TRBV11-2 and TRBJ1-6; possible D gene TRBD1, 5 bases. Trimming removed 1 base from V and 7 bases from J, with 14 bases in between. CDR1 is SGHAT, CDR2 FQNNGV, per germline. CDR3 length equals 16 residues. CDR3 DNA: TGTGCCAGCAGCTTAGGGTTTCGGGGACTAAATTCACCCCTCCACTTT. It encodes CASSLGFRGLNSPLHF.

The CDR3 protein is CASGGGGSAQYF. As DNA, the CDR3 is TGTGCCAGCGGGGGAGGAGGGAGTGCGCAGTATTTT. The rearrangement joins TRBV2 to TRBJ2-3, with a possible D match to TRBD2 (6 bases). The V end lost 8 bases, the J end lost 10 bases, and 16 bases lay between the germline ends. The CDR3 has 12 amino acids. Looked up from germline, CDR1 is SNHLY and CDR2 is FYNNEI.

The DNA of the CDR3 is TGCAGCGTAGGACTCGTGGCCCGTAGAGATACGCAGTATTTT. This encodes CSVGLVARRDTQYF. This chain links TRBV29-1 with TRBJ2-3; possible D gene TRBD2, 5 bases. V was cut by 6 bases and J by 5 bases, with 18 bases left in between. Germline CDR1 is SQVTM and CDR2 is ANQGSEA. CDR3 length: 14 amino acids.

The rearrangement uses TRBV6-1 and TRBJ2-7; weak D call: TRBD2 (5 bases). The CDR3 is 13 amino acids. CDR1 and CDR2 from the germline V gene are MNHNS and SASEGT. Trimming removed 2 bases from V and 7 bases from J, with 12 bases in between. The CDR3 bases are TGTGCCAGCAGTGAAAACCCGACTATGGAGCAGTACTTC. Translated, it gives CASSENPTMEQYF.

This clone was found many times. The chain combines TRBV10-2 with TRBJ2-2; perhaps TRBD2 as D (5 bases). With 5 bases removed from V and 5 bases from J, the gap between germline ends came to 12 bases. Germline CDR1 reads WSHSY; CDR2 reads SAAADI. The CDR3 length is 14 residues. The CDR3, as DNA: TGCGCCAGCAGTCCGGAGGCTCTTACCGGGGAGCTGTTTTTT. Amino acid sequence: CASSPEALTGELFF.

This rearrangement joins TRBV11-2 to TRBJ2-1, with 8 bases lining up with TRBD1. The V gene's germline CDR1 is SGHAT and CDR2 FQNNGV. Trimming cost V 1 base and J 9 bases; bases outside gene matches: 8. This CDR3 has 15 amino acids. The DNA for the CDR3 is TGTGCCAGCAGCTTAGTAGGGCAGGGGGCCATTGAGCAGTTCTTC. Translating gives CASSLVGQGAIEQFF.

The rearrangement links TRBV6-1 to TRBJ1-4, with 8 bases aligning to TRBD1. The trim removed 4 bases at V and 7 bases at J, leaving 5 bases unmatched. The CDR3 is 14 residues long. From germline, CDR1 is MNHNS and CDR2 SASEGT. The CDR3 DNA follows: TGTGCCAGCAGTGTCAGGGGGCTTTTTGAAAAACTGTTTTTT. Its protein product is CASSVRGLFEKLFF.

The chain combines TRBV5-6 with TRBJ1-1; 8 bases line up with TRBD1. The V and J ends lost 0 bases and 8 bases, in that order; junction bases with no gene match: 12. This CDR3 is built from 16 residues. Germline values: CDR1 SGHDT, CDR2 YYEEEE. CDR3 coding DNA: TGTGCCAGCAGCTTGGACATAAACGTCGGGGACAGGGAAGCTTTCTTT. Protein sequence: CASSLDINVGDREAFF.

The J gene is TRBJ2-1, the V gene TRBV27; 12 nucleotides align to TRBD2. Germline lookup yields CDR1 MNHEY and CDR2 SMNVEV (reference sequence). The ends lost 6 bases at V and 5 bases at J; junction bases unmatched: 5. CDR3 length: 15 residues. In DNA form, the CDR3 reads TGTGCCAGCAGCCAAAGACTAGCGGGGGACAATGAGCAGTTCTTC. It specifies CASSQRLAGDNEQFF.

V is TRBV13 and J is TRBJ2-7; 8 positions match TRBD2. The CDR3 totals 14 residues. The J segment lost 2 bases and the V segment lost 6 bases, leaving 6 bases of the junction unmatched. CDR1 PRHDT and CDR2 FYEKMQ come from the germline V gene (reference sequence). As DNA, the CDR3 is TGTGCCAGCAGGACTGCGGGGGGTACCTACGAGCAGTACTTC. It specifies CASRTAGGTYEQYF. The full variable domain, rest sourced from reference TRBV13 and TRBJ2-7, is AAGVIQSPRHLIKEKRETATLKCYPIPRHDTVYWYQQGPGQDPQFLISFYEKMQSDKGSIPDRFSAQQFSDYHSELNMSSLELGDSALYFCASRTAGGTYEQYFGPGTRLTVT.

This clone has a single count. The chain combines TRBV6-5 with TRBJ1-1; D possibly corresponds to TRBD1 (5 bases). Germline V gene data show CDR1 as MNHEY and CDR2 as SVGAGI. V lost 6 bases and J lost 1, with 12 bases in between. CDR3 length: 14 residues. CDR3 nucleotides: TGTGCCAGCAGGAATCTTCAGGGGAACACTGAAGCTTTCTTT. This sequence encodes CASRNLQGNTEAFF.

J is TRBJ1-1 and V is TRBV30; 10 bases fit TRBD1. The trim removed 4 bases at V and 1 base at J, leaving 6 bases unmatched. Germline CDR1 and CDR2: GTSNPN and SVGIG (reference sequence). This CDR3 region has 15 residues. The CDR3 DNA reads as TGTGCCTGGATGACAGGGGGCGTGTGGAACACTGAAGCTTTCTTT. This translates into CAWMTGGVWNTEAFF. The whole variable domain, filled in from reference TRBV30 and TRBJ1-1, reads SQTIHQWPATLVQPVGSPLSLECTVEGTSNPNLYWYRQAAGRGLQLLFYSVGIGQISSEVPQNLSASRPQDRQFILSSKKLLLSDSGFYLCAWMTGGVWNTEAFFGQGTRLTVV.

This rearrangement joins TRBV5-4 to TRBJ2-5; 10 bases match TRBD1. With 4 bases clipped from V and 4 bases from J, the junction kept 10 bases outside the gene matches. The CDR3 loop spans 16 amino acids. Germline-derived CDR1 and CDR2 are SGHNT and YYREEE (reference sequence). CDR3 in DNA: TGTGCCAGCAGCGCCGAAAGACAGGGGGCGGGAGAGACCCAGTACTTC. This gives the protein CASSAERQGAGETQYF.

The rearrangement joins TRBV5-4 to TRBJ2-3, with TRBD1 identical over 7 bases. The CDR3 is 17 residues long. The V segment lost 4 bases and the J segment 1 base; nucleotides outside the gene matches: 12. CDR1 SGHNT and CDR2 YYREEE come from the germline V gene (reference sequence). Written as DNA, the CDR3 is TGTGCCAGCAGCGGGACAGCGGAGGAAGGGGGCACAGATACGCAGTATTTT. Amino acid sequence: CASSGTAEEGGTDTQYF.

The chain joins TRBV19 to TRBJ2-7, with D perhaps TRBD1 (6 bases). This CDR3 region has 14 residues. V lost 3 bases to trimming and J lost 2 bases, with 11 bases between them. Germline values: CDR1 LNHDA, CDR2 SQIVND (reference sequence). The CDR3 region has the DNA TGTGCCAGTAGTATCTTGACAGGAACCTACGAGCAGTACTTC. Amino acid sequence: CASSILTGTYEQYF.

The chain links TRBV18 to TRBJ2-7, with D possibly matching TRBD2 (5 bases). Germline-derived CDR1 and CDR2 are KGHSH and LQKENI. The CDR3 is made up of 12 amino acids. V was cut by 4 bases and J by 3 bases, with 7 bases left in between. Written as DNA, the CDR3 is TGTGCCAGCTCACTCCGGGACTACGAGCAGTACTTC. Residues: CASSLRDYEQYF.

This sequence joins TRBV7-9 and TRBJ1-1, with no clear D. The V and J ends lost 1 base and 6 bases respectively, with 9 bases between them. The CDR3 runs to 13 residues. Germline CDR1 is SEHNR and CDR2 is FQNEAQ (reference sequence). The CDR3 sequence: CASSLDNGAEAFF. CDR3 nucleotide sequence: TGTGCCAGCAGCTTAGATAACGGGGCTGAAGCTTTCTTT.

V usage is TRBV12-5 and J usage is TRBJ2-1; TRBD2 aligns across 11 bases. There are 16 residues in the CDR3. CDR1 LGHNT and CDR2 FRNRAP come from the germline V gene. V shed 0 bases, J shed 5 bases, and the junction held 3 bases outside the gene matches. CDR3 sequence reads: CASGLVLAGANNEQFF. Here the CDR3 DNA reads TGTGCTAGTGGTTTGGTACTAGCGGGGGCGAACAATGAGCAGTTCTTC.

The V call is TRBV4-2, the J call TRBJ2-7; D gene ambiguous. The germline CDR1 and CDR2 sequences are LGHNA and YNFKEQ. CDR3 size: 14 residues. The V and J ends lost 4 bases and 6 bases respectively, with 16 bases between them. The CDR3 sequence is CASSLSRMSREQYF. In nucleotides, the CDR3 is TGTGCCAGCAGCCTAAGTCGAATGTCGCGCGAGCAGTACTTC.

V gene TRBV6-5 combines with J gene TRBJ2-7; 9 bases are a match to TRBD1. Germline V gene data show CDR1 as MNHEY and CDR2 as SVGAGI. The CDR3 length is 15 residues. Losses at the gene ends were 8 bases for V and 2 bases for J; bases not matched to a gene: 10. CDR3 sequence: CASARQTGGPYEQYF. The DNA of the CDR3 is TGTGCCAGCGCCAGGCAGACAGGGGGGCCCTACGAGCAGTACTTC.

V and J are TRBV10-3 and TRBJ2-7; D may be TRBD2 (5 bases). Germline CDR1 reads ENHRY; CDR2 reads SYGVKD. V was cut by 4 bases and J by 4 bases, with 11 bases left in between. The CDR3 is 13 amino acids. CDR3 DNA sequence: TGTGCCATCAGTGTAGGACTCAAGTACGAGCAGTACTTC. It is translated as CAISVGLKYEQYF.

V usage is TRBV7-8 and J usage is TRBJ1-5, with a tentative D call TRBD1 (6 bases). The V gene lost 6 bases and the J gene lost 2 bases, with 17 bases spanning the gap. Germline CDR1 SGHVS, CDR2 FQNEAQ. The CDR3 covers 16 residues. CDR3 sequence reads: CASSPTGIFGNQPQHF. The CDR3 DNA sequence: TGTGCCAGCAGTCCCACAGGGATTTTTGGCAATCAGCCCCAGCATTTT.

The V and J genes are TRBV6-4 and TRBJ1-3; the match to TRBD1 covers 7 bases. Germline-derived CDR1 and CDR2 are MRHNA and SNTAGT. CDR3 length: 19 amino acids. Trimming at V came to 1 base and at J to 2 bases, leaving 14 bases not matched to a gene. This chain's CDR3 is CASSDFFLNRGSAGNTIYF. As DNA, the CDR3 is TGTGCCAGCAGTGACTTTTTTCTTAACAGGGGTTCGGCTGGAAACACCATATATTTT.

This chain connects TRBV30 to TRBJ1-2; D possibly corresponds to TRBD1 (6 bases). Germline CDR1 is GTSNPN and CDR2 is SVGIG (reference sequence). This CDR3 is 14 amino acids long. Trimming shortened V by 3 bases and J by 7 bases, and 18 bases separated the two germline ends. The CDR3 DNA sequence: TGTGCCTGGAGGGTAACAGGGTCTAGACGTGGCTACACCTTC. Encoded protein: CAWRVTGSRRGYTF.

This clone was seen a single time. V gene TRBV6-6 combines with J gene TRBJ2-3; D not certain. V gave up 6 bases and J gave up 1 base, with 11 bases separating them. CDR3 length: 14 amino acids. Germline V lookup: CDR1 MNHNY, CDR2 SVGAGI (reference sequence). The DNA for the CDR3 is TGTGCCAGCAGCCCCGAGTTACGCACAGATACGCAGTATTTT. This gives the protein CASSPELRTDTQYF.

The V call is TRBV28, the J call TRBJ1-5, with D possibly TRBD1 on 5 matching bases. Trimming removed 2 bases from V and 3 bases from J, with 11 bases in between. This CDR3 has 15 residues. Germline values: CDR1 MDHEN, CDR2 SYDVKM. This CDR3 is CASSLIPGLNQPQHF. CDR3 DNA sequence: TGTGCCAGCAGTTTAATACCAGGGCTCAATCAGCCCCAGCATTTT.